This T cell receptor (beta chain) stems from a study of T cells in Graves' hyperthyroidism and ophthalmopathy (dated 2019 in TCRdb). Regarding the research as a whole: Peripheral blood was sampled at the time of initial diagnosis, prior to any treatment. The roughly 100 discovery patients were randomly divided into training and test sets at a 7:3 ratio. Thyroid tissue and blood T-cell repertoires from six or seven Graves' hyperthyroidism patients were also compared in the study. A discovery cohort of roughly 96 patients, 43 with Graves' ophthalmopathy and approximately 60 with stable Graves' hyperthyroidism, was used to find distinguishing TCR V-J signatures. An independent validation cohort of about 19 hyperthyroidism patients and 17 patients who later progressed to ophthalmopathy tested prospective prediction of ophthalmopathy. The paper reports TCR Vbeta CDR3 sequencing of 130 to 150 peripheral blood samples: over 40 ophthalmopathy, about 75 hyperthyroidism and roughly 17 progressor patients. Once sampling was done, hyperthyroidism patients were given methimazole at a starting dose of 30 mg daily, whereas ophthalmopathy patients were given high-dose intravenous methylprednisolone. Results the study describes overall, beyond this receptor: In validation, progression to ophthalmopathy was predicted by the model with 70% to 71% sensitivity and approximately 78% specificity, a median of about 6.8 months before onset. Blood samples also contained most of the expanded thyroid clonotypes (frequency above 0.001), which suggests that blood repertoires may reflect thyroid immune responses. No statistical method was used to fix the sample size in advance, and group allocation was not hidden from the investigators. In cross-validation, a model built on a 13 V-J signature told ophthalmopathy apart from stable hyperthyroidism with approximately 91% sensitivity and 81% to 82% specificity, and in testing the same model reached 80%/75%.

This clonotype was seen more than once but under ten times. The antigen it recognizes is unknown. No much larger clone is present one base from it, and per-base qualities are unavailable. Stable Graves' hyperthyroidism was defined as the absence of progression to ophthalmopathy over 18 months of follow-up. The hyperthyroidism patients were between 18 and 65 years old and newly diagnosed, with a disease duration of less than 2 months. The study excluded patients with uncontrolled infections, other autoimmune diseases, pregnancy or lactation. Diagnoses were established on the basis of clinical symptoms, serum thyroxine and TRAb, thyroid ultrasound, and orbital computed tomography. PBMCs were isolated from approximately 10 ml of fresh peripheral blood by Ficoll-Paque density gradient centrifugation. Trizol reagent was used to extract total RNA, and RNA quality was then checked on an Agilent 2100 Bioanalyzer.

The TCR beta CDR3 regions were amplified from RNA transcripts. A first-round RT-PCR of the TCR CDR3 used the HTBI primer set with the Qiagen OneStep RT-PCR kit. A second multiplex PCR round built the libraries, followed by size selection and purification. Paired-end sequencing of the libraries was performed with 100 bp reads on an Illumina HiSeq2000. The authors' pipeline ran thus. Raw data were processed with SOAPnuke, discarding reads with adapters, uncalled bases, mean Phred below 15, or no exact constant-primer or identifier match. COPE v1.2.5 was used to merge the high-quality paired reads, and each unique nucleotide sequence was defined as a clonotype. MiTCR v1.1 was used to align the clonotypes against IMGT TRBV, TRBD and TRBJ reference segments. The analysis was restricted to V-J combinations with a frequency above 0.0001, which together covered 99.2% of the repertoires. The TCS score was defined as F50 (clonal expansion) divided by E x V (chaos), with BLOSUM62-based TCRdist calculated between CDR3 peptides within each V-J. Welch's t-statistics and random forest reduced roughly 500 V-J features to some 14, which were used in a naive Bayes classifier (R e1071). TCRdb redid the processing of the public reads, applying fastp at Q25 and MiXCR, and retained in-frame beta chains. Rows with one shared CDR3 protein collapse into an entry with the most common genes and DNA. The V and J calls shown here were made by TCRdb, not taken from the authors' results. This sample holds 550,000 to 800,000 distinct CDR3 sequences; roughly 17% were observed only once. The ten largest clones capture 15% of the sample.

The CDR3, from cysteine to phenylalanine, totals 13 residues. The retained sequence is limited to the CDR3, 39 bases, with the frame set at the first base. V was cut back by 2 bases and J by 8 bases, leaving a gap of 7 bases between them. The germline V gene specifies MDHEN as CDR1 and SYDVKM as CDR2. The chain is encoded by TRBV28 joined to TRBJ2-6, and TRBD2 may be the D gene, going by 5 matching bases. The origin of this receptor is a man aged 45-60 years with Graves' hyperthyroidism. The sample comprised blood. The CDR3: CASSLAGPNVLTF. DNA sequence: TGTGCCAGCAGTTTAGCGGGTCCCAACGTCCTGACTTTC.